Here is one T cell receptor beta chain with its context. Profiling relied on immunoSEQ multiplex PCR, and the TCRdb table lists in-frame clones only, not all of them. The table includes fewer than 350,000 clones, 87% detected once. This sample is part of a study of blood T cell repertoires in COVID-19. This CDR3 is built from 14 residues. Looked up from germline, CDR1 is LGHNT and CDR2 is FRNRAP. J was trimmed by 7 bases and V by 1 base; bases with no gene match: 6. This rearrangement joins TRBV12-5 to TRBJ1-2; TRBD1 matches 7 bases. This clonotype was obtained from a woman aged 40 to 49 who had recovered from COVID-19. The sequenced sample consisted of PBMCs or T cells enriched from blood (not recorded which). The CDR3 bases are TGTGCTAGTGGTTTGGACAGGGGAAGCTCTGGCTACACCTTC. Amino acids: CASGLDRGSSGYTF. The entire variable domain, with the rest obtained from reference TRBV12-5 and TRBJ1-2, is as follows: DARVTQTPRHKVTEMGQEVTMRCQPILGHNTVFWYRQTMMQGLELLAYFRNRAPLDDSGMPKDRFSAEMPDATLATLKIQPSEPRDSAVYFCASGLDRGSSGYTFGSGTRLTVV.